Listed here are 28 T cell receptor beta chains from one sample, sequenced in a study of cytomegalovirus exposure and HLA in healthy donors. The repertoire was sequenced with immunoSEQ multiplex PCR; TCRdb's copy has only in-frame clones and lacks some. This sample has 200,000 to 250,000 clones, with around 90% found just once. The specimen sequenced was PBMCs. The receptor set was obtained from a woman in her late teens or twenties in good health and CMV-seronegative.

The chain joins TRBV6-1 to TRBJ1-1; D ambiguous. The V and J ends lost 8 bases and 4 bases respectively, with 14 bases between them. The CDR3 extends over 13 amino acids. The germline V gene encodes CDR1 MNHNS and CDR2 SASEGT. The CDR3 sequence: CASLPIAGTEAFF. CDR3 nucleotides: TGTGCCAGCCTCCCCATCGCGGGCACTGAAGCTTTCTTT.

The chain has TRBV7-9 and TRBJ2-3; TRBD2 matches 10 bases. V shed 4 bases and J 3 bases; nucleotides not matched to a gene: 7. The CDR3 contains 16 residues. Germline V gene lookup returns CDR1 SEHNR and CDR2 FQNEAQ (reference sequence). The CDR3 DNA reads TGTGCCAGCAGCTGGACTAGCGGAAGGGGAACAGATACGCAGTATTTT. It specifies CASSWTSGRGTDTQYF.

The chain carries TRBV19 and TRBJ2-3, with TRBD2 matching 13 bases. CDR3 size: 16 residues. Looked up from germline, CDR1 is LNHDA and CDR2 is SQIVND (reference sequence). With V trimmed by 5 bases and J by 2 bases, 4 bases remained unmatched. The DNA for the CDR3 is TGTGCCAGTAGTCACGGACTAGCGGGAGCCACAGATACGCAGTATTTT. As protein: CASSHGLAGATDTQYF.

The rearrangement links TRBV5-6 to TRBJ2-3, with a possible D match to TRBD2 (6 bases). V lost 1 base and J 2 bases, leaving 11 bases between the germline ends. The germline CDR1 and CDR2 sequences are SGHDT and YYEEEE. The CDR3 is made up of 15 amino acids. This CDR3 is CASSLSRGNTDTQYF. Written as DNA, the CDR3 is TGTGCCAGCAGCTTGTCCCGCGGGAACACAGATACGCAGTATTTT.

The rearrangement uses TRBV7-9 and TRBJ2-2, with TRBD1 matching over 7 bases. The trim removed 4 bases at V and 3 bases at J, leaving 8 bases unmatched. The V gene's germline CDR1 is SEHNR and CDR2 FQNEAQ (reference sequence). The CDR3 length is 16 residues. CDR3 sequence: CASSSRTGWYTGELFF. The DNA of the CDR3 is TGTGCCAGCAGCTCCCGGACAGGATGGTACACCGGGGAGCTGTTTTTT.

The chain links TRBV19 to TRBJ2-7; 9 nucleotides agree with TRBD2. V was clipped by 4 bases and J by 0 bases; unmatched bases: 10. This CDR3 has 17 amino acids. Germline lookup yields CDR1 LNHDA and CDR2 SQIVND (reference sequence). CDR3 sequence (DNA): TGTGCCAGTAGTACCCCGACTAGCGGCCAGAGCTCCTACGAGCAGTACTTC. Translating gives CASSTPTSGQSSYEQYF.

The chain has TRBV14 and TRBJ1-2; D is possibly TRBD1 (6 bases). The V end lost 0 bases, the J end lost 3 bases, and 11 bases lay between the germline ends. Germline assignment: CDR1 SGHDN and CDR2 FVKESK. This CDR3 has 15 amino acids. The CDR3 region has the DNA TGTGCCAGCAGCCAAGAATTCGGACAGTACTATGGCTACACCTTC. Its protein product is CASSQEFGQYYGYTF. The entire variable domain, with the rest obtained from reference TRBV14 and TRBJ1-2, is as follows: EAGVTQFPSHSVIEKGQTVTLRCDPISGHDNLYWYRRVMGKEIKFLLHFVKESKQDESGMPNNRFLAERTGGTYSTLKVQPAELEDSGVYFCASSQEFGQYYGYTFGSGTRLTVV.

The V call is TRBV29-1, the J call TRBJ2-3, with TRBD2 matching 7 bases. The CDR3 extends over 15 amino acids. Germline V gene sequence: CDR1 SQVTM, CDR2 ANQGSEA. V was pared by 6 bases and J by 1 base, with 10 bases of the junction left unmatched. CDR3: CSVGGTDFRTDTQYF. CDR3 sequence (DNA): TGCAGCGTGGGGGGGACCGACTTTCGCACAGATACGCAGTATTTT.

The CDR3 DNA sequence: TGTGCCAGCAGCTTTTCCTCAGGGCTGAACACTGAAGCTTTCTTT. Its translation is CASSFSSGLNTEAFF. This rearrangement joins TRBV7-9 to TRBJ1-1; a possible D gene is TRBD1 (5 bases). Trimming took 3 bases from V and 0 from J, leaving 11 bases between them. The CDR3 is 15 amino acids. Germline CDR1 reads SEHNR; CDR2 reads FQNEAQ (reference sequence).

The chain has TRBV5-1 and TRBJ1-4; tentative D call: TRBD1 (6 bases). The CDR3 contains 14 residues. Germline CDR1 reads SGHRS; CDR2 reads YFSETQ. The V end lost 6 bases, the J end lost 2 bases, and 11 bases lay between the germline ends. The CDR3: CASNPTGTNEKLFF. CDR3 sequence (DNA): TGCGCCAGCAATCCCACAGGGACTAATGAAAAACTGTTTTTT.

V and J are TRBV6-5 and TRBJ1-2; D unclear. V was shortened by 7 bases and J by 8 bases, with 17 bases between the two germline ends. CDR3 size: 13 residues. CDR1 is MNHEY, CDR2 SVGAGI, per germline. The CDR3 DNA reads TGTGCCAGCACCCAGGACTCTCGGGGAGGCTACACCTTC. This gives the protein CASTQDSRGGYTF.

This clone came up a few times. V gene TRBV19 combines with J gene TRBJ1-3; 7 bases match TRBD1. The germline gives CDR1 LNHDA, CDR2 SQIVND (reference sequence). The CDR3 covers 15 residues. Trimming removed 1 base from V and 2 bases from J; junction bases left unmatched: 2. The CDR3 region has the DNA TGTGCCAGTAGTATAGCAGGGGGTCCTGGAAACACCATATATTTT. It specifies CASSIAGGPGNTIYF.

J is TRBJ1-2 and V is TRBV4-1; TRBD1 aligns across 8 bases. The CDR3 is 16 residues long. The germline V gene has CDR1 MGHRA and CDR2 YSYEKL. The V and J ends lost 1 base and 6 bases, in that order; junction bases with no gene match: 10. The CDR3: CASSQVQGAMIDGYTF. CDR3 nucleotide sequence: TGCGCCAGCAGCCAAGTGCAGGGGGCGATGATTGATGGCTACACCTTC.

The chain links TRBV6-5 to TRBJ1-5; 9 bases match TRBD1. CDR1 and CDR2 (germline): MNHEY, SVGAGI. This CDR3 has 14 residues. The trim removed 6 bases at V and 7 bases at J, leaving 7 bases unmatched. The CDR3 loop is CASSPTGGRQPQHF. The CDR3 DNA reads as TGTGCCAGCAGCCCAACAGGGGGCAGGCAGCCCCAGCATTTT.

This chain joins TRBV2 and TRBJ2-1; possible D gene TRBD2, 6 bases. V was pared by 11 bases and J by 5 bases, with 13 bases between. Germline CDR1 is SNHLY and CDR2 is FYNNEI. The CDR3 loop spans 12 amino acids. The DNA for the CDR3 is TGTGCCGCAGGGACTCCCAACAATGAGCAGTTCTTC. Its protein product is CAAGTPNNEQFF.

The chain has TRBV5-1 and TRBJ2-3; D is possibly TRBD2 (5 bases). Germline lookup yields CDR1 SGHRS and CDR2 YFSETQ. The CDR3 has 15 residues. Deletions cut 5 bases from V and 1 base from J, with 14 bases between. CDR3 protein: CASSAQRRGTDTQYF. The CDR3 DNA reads as TGCGCCAGCAGTGCTCAAAGGCGGGGCACAGATACGCAGTATTTT.

The V gene is TRBV5-5, the J gene TRBJ1-2; the D is unclear. Germline loops: CDR1 SGHKS, CDR2 YYEKEE (reference sequence). This CDR3 is 14 amino acids long. V lost 2 bases and J lost 0, with 8 bases in between. The CDR3 protein is CASSFVDTNYGYTF. In nucleotides, the CDR3 is TGTGCCAGCAGCTTTGTAGATACTAACTATGGCTACACCTTC.

The chain combines TRBV6-4 with TRBJ2-1; no definite D call. The CDR3 has 15 residues. V lost 2 bases to trimming and J lost 3 bases, with 11 bases between them. From germline, CDR1 is MRHNA and CDR2 SNTAGT. In DNA, the CDR3 is TGTGCCAGCAGTGACGTTCGAAGAGACTACAATGAGCAGTTCTTC. Translated, it gives CASSDVRRDYNEQFF.

This chain uses TRBV12-5 with TRBJ1-1, with 8 positions matching TRBD1. This CDR3 has 17 residues. Germline V gives CDR1 LGHNT, CDR2 FRNRAP. J was trimmed by 0 bases and V by 3 bases; bases with no gene match: 9. The CDR3 DNA reads as TGTGCTAGTGGTTTTTGGTCGACAGGGGTCTTGAACACTGAAGCTTTCTTT. Translated: CASGFWSTGVLNTEAFF.

The chain combines TRBV11-2 with TRBJ1-6; no firm D call. Germline V gene lookup returns CDR1 SGHAT and CDR2 FQNNGV. There are 15 residues in the CDR3. Trimming cost V 4 bases and J 7 bases, with 14 bases left between them. CDR3 sequence: CASSSQAGENSPLHF. CDR3 coding DNA: TGTGCCAGCAGCTCCCAGGCAGGTGAAAATTCACCCCTCCACTTT. Drawing the rest from reference TRBV11-2 and TRBJ1-6, the complete variable domain is EAGVAQSPRYKIIEKRQSVAFWCNPISGHATLYWYQQILGQGPKLLIQFQNNGVVDDSQLPKDRFSAERLKGVDSTLKIQPAKLEDSAVYLCASSSQAGENSPLHFGNGTRLTVT.

The chain uses TRBV5-1 and TRBJ1-2, with D possibly being TRBD1 (5 bases). Germline assignment: CDR1 SGHRS and CDR2 YFSETQ. The CDR3 sequence is 15 residues long. The V and J ends lost 5 bases and 4 bases respectively, with 18 bases between them. CDR3 amino acids: CASRPATVHGYGYTF. CDR3 coding DNA: TGCGCCAGCAGACCTGCGACAGTTCACGGCTATGGCTACACCTTC. Full variable domain (rest looked up from reference TRBV5-1 and TRBJ1-2): KAGVTQTPRYLIKTRGQQVTLSCSPISGHRSVSWYQQTPGQGLQFLFEYFSETQRNKGNFPGRFSGRQFSNSRSEMNVSTLELGDSALYLCASRPATVHGYGYTFGSGTRLTVV.

V and J are TRBV28 and TRBJ2-7; 8 bases fit TRBD1. Germline trimming cut 1 base from V and 7 bases from J; bases unmatched to any gene: 6. Germline assignment: CDR1 MDHEN and CDR2 SYDVKM. This CDR3 comprises 14 residues. The CDR3 loop reads CASSLYRRGLEQYF. The CDR3 nucleotides are TGTGCCAGCAGTTTATATCGCAGGGGGCTTGAGCAGTACTTC.

The chain links TRBV29-1 to TRBJ2-3; D not resolved. The length of the CDR3 is 9 residues. V lost 7 bases to trimming and J lost 6 bases, with 5 bases between them. Looked up from germline, CDR1 is SQVTM and CDR2 is ANQGSEA. The CDR3 coding sequence is TGCAGCGCCGGGGATACGCAGTATTTT. This sequence encodes CSAGDTQYF.

CDR3 in DNA: TGCGCCAGCAGCTTGGGAACCGGGAACTATGGCTACACCTTC. Translating gives CASSLGTGNYGYTF. J is TRBJ1-2 and V is TRBV5-1; D call uncertain. Germline values: CDR1 SGHRS, CDR2 YFSETQ. This CDR3 has 14 residues. Deletions cut 0 bases from V and 2 bases from J, with 8 bases between.

This clone showed up just once. This sequence joins TRBV25-1 and TRBJ2-2; the match to TRBD1 covers 7 bases. Trimming removed 6 bases from V and 4 bases from J; junction bases left unmatched: 11. CDR3 length equals 16 residues. In germline, CDR1 is MGHDK, CDR2 SYGVNS. In DNA, the CDR3 is TGTGCCAGCAGCGACCGGGACAGCCCTTCCACCGGGGAGCTGTTTTTT. Protein: CASSDRDSPSTGELFF.

Only a few counts were recorded for this clone. V gene TRBV7-9 combines with J gene TRBJ1-1, with TRBD1 matching 9 bases. J lost 5 bases, V lost 4 bases, and 8 bases had no gene match. The CDR3 contains 15 residues. Germline lookup yields CDR1 SEHNR and CDR2 FQNEAQ (reference sequence). The CDR3 reads CASSSGTGLETEAFF. The CDR3 nucleotides are TGTGCCAGCAGCTCCGGGACAGGGCTAGAGACTGAAGCTTTCTTT.

This chain links TRBV4-1 with TRBJ1-1, with TRBD1 identical over 7 bases. The CDR3 spans 15 residues. V was pared by 4 bases and J by 0 bases, with 5 bases of the junction left unmatched. Germline-derived CDR1 and CDR2 are MGHRA and YSYEKL. CDR3 in DNA: TGCGCCAGCAGCCGAGTTGGGACAGTGAACACTGAAGCTTTCTTT. Translating gives CASSRVGTVNTEAFF.

J is TRBJ1-1 and V is TRBV9; D remains ambiguous. Trimming pared 0 bases from V and 4 bases from J, leaving 10 bases between. Per the germline V gene, CDR1 is SGDLS and CDR2 is YYNGEE. This CDR3 is 14 amino acids long. CDR3 sequence (DNA): TGTGCCAGCAGCGTAGTTGTTGGGAGCACTGAAGCTTTCTTT. It codes for CASSVVVGSTEAFF.